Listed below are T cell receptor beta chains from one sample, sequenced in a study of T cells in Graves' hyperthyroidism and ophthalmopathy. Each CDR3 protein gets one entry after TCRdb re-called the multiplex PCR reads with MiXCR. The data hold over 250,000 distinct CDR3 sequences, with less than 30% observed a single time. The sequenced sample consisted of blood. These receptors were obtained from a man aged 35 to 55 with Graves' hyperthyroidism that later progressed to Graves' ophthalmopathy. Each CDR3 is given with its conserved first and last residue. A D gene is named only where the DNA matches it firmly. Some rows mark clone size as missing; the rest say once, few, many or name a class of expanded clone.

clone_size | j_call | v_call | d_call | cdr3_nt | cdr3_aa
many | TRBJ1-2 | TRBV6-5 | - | TGTGCCAGCAGTTACTCGATTCGTGTTCTCCTCTCTGGCTACACCTTC | CASSYSIRVLLSGYTF
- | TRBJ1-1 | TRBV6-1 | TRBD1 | TGTGCCAGCAATCCGGGACAGAGAACTGAAGCTTTCTTT | CASNPGQRTEAFF
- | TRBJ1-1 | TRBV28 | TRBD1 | TGTGCCAGCAGTTTGCGGTTACAGGGGTTCACTGAAGCTTTCTTT | CASSLRLQGFTEAFF
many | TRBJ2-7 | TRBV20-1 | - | TGCAGTGCCAGGGCACCCACCGAGCAGTACTTC | CSARAPTEQYF
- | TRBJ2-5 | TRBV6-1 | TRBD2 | TGTGCCAGCAGTGAAGCGGGGACTAGCGTAGAGACCCAGTACTTC | CASSEAGTSVETQYF
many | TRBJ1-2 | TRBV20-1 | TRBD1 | TGCAGTGCTAGAGAGAGGGACAGGGTGTTTGGGGACTATGGCTACACCTTC | CSARERDRVFGDYGYTF
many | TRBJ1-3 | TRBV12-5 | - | TGTGCTAGTGGTTTGTTCGGAAACACCATATATTTT | CASGLFGNTIYF
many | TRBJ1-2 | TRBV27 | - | TGTGCCAGCAGTTTTACGGGGGCCTCGGGCCTTGTGGGCTACACCTTC | CASSFTGASGLVGYTF
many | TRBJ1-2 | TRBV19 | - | TGTGCCAGTAGTGTATCAGGACCTCCGCATGGCTACACCTTC | CASSVSGPPHGYTF
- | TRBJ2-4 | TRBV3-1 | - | TGTGCCAGCATAGGGGGAGGCATTCAGTACTTC | CASIGGGIQYF
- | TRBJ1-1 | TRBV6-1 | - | TGTGCCAGCAGTGAACAACCCGGACTCGGGTTGAACACTGAAGCTTTCTTT | CASSEQPGLGLNTEAFF
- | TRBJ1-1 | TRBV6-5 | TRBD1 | TGTGCCAGCAGTTACGGGACAGGGGTTCGCGCTGAAGCTTTCTTT | CASSYGTGVRAEAFF
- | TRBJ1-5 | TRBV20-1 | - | TGCAGTGCTGCCCTTAGAACTACAGGGTTGGTTCAGCCCCAGCATTTT | CSAALRTTGLVQPQHF
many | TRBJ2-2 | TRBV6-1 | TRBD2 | TGTGCCAGCACCGCTAGCGGGACGGTCGGGGAGCTGTTTTTT | CASTASGTVGELFF
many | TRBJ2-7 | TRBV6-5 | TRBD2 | TGTGCCAGCAGTTACTCACTAGCGGGAGCTTACGAGCAGTACTTC | CASSYSLAGAYEQYF
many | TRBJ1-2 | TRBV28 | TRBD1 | TGTGCCAGCAGTCCCGGGACAGGGGACTATGGCTACACCTTC | CASSPGTGDYGYTF
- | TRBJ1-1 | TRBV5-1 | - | TGCGCCAGCAGCCAGAGGGACGTGAAAACTGAAGCTTTCTTT | CASSQRDVKTEAFF
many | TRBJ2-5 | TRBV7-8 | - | TGTGCCAGCAGCTTAGAGGGAGCGGCAAAAGGGGCAGAGACCCAGTACTTC | CASSLEGAAKGAETQYF
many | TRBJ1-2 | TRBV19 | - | TGTGCCAGTAGTATGTTGGATAGGAGGTACTATGGCTACACCTTC | CASSMLDRRYYGYTF
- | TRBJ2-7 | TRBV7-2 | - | TGTGCCAGCAGCTCCGTTGGGGGGTACGAGCAGTACTTC | CASSSVGGYEQYF
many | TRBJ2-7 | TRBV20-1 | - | TGCAGTGTCGGCGAACCCGGGACGCAGTACTTC | CSVGEPGTQYF
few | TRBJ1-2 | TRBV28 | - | TGTGCCAGCAGTTTACAAAACTATGGCTACACCTTC | CASSLQNYGYTF
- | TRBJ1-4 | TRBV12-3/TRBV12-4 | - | TGTGCCAGCGTCAGAGCAACTAATGAAAAACTGTTTTTT | CASVRATNEKLFF
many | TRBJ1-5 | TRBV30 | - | TGTGCCTGGAGTGGGGGGAGGCAGCCCCAGCATTTT | CAWSGGRQPQHF
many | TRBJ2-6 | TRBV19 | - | TGTGCCAGTAGTACAGGGAGCTCTGGGGCCAACGTCCTGACTTTC | CASSTGSSGANVLTF
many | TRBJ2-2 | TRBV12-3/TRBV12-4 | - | TGTGCCAGCAGTTTAGGGGAGGGTCGACAGGGGACCGGGGAGCTGTTTTTT | CASSLGEGRQGTGELFF
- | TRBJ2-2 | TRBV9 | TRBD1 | TGTGCCAGCGCGGTGGGACAGGGGAACACCGGGGAGCTGTTTTTT | CASAVGQGNTGELFF
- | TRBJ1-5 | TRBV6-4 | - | TGTGCCAGCAGTGAGGGCAGGAATCAGCCCCAGCATTTT | CASSEGRNQPQHF
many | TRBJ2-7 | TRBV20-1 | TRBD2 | TGCAGTGCCCTAAATAGCGGGAGGGACTCCTACGAGCAGTACTTC | CSALNSGRDSYEQYF
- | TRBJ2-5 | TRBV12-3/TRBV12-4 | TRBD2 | TGTGCCAGCAGCCGACTAACTAGCGGGGGGGTTAAGGAGACCCAGTACTTC | CASSRLTSGGVKETQYF
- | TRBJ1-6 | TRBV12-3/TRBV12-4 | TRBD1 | TGTGCCAGCAGAATGAGGGGGCCCTATAATTCACCCCTCCACTTT | CASRMRGPYNSPLHF
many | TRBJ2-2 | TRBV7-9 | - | TGTGCCAGCAATGTGGTCGTCGGGGAGCTGTTTTTT | CASNVVVGELFF
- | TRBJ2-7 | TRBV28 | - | TGTGCCAGCAGTTCAATGGGAGGATACGAGCAGTACTTC | CASSSMGGYEQYF
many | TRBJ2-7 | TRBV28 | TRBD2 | TGTGCCAGCAGTTTATTGACTAGCGGCTCCTACGAGCAGTACTTC | CASSLLTSGSYEQYF
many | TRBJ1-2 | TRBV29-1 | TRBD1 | TGCAGCGTGGGACAGGGGGACTATGGCTACACCTTC | CSVGQGDYGYTF
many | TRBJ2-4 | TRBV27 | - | TGTGCCAGCAGTCCCAGGGGTCATATAAACATTCAGTACTTC | CASSPRGHINIQYF
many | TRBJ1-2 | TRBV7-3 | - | TGTGCCAGCAGCCCCCAGGGACTTGGAGAGGGCTATGGCTACACCTTC | CASSPQGLGEGYGYTF
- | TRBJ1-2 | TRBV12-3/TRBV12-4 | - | TGTGCCAGCAGACCCTCCGATTATGGCTACACCTTC | CASRPSDYGYTF
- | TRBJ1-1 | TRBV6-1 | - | TGTGCCAGCAGTGAAAATGGAGCTTTCTTT | CASSENGAFF
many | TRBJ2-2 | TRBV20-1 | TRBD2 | TGCAGTGCGATAGCGGGGGTAAACACCGGGGAGCTGTTTTTT | CSAIAGVNTGELFF
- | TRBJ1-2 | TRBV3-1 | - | TGTGCCAGCAGCCAAGATTGGGGGCAGTACGGCTACACCTTC | CASSQDWGQYGYTF